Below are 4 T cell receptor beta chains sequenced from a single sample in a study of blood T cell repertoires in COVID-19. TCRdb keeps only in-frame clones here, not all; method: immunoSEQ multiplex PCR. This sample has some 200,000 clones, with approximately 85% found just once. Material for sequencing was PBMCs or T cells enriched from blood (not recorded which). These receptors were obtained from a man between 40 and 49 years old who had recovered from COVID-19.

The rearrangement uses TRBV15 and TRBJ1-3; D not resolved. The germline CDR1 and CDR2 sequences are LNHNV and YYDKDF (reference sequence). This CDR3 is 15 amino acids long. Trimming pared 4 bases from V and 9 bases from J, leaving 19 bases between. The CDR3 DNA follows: TGTGCCACCAGCACTCGGGATCCGGCTTTTACCACCATATATTTT. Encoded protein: CATSTRDPAFTTIYF.

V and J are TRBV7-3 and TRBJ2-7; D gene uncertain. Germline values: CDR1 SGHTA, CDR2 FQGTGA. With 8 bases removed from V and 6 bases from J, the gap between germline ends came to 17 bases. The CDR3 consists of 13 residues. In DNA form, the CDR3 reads TGTGCCAGCGACCCCTATATGGGCAGCGAGCAGTACTTC. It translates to CASDPYMGSEQYF.

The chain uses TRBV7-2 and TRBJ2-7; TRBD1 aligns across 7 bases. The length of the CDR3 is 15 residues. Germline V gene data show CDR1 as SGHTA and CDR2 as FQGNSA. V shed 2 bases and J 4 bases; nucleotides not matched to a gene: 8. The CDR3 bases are TGTGCCAGCAGCTTATATGAGGGGGCGCAGTACGAGCAGTACTTC. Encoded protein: CASSLYEGAQYEQYF.

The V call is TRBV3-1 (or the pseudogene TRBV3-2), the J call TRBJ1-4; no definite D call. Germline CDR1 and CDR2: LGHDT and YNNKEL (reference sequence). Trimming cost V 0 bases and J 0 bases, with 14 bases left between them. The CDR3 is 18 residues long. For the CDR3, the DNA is TGTGCCAGCAGCCAAGATAGGCGGCCAGCCCCAACTAATGAAAAACTGTTTTTT. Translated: CASSQDRRPAPTNEKLFF.